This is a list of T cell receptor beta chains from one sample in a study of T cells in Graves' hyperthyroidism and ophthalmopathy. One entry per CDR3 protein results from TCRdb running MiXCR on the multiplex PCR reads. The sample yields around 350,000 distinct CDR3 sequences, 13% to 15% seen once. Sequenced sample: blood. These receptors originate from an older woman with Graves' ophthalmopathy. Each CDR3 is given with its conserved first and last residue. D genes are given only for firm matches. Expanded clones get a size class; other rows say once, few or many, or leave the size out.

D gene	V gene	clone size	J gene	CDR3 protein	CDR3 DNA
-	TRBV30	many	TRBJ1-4	CAWDRKENEKLFF	TGTGCCTGGGACAGAAAAGAAAATGAAAAACTGTTTTTT
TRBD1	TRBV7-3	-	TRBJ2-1	CASSPQGASSYNEQFF	TGTGCCAGCAGCCCACAGGGGGCATCTTCCTACAATGAGCAGTTCTTC
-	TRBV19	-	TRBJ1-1	CASKSAELNTEAFF	TGTGCCAGCAAAAGTGCAGAGTTGAACACTGAAGCTTTCTTT
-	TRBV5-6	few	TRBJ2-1	CASSLRSPGSTYNEQFF	TGTGCCAGCAGCTTGAGGTCTCCGGGGTCGACCTACAATGAGCAGTTCTTC
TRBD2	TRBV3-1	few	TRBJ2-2	CASSQRGLAGGPRELFF	TGTGCCAGCAGCCAACGGGGACTAGCGGGAGGCCCCAGGGAGCTGTTTTTT
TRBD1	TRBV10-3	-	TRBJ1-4	CATSYGQGEKLFF	TGTGCCACCTCGTACGGACAGGGCGAAAAACTGTTTTTT
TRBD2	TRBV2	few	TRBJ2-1	CASGGGLATNEQFF	TGTGCCAGTGGGGGGGGACTAGCCACGAATGAGCAGTTCTTC
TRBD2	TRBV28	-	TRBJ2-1	CASSFLTSGREGYNEQFF	TGTGCCAGCAGTTTTTTGACTAGCGGGAGGGAAGGCTACAATGAGCAGTTCTTC
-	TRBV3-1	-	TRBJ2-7	CASSQEGVEQYF	TGTGCCAGCAGCCAAGAGGGGGTCGAGCAGTACTTC
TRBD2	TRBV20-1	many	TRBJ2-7	CSAWTSGRSYEQYF	TGCAGTGCTTGGACTAGCGGACGCTCCTACGAGCAGTACTTC
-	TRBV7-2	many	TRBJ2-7	CASSLESGIGEQYF	TGTGCCAGCAGCCTGGAGTCCGGGATCGGCGAGCAGTACTTC
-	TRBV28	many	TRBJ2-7	CASTLDYEQYF	TGTGCCAGCACTCTCGACTACGAGCAGTACTTC
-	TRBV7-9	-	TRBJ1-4	CASREDNEKLFF	TGTGCCAGCAGAGAGGACAACGAAAAACTGTTTTTT
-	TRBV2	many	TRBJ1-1	CASSRDLNTEAFF	TGTGCCAGCTCACGCGACTTGAACACTGAAGCTTTCTTT
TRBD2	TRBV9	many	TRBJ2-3	CASSVEAGASPDTQYF	TGTGCCAGCAGCGTAGAGGCGGGAGCAAGTCCCGATACGCAGTATTTT
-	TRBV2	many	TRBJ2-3	CASSEAHRDQSDTDTQYF	TGTGCCAGCAGTGAAGCACACCGGGACCAAAGCGACACAGATACGCAGTATTTT
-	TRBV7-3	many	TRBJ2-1	CASSPRAGVTYNEQFF	TGTGCCAGCAGCCCCCGGGCAGGGGTTACCTACAATGAGCAGTTCTTC
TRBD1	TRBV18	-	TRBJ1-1	CASSPQGASVKTEAFF	TGTGCCAGCTCACCCCAGGGGGCATCAGTTAAGACTGAAGCTTTCTTT
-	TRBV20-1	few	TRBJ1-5	CSASSTGNQPQHF	TGCAGTGCTAGTAGTACGGGCAATCAGCCCCAGCATTTT
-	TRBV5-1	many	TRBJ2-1	CASSLESRKQFF	TGCGCCAGCAGCTTGGAAAGCAGAAAGCAGTTCTTC
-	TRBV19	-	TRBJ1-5	CASKTQGRGQPQHF	TGTGCCAGTAAGACACAGGGAAGAGGACAGCCCCAGCATTTT
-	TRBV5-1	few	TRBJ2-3	CASSPTQGTDTQYF	TGCGCCAGCAGCCCCACCCAGGGCACAGATACGCAGTATTTT
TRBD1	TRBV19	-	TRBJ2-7	CASKPGTASYEQYF	TGTGCCAGTAAGCCCGGGACAGCCTCCTACGAGCAGTACTTC
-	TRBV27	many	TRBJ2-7	CASSPPTGYEQYF	TGTGCCAGCAGCCCTCCGACAGGCTACGAGCAGTACTTC
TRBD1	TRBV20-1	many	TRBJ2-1	CSARAEQGKYHEQFF	TGCAGTGCTAGGGCAGAACAGGGGAAGTACCATGAGCAGTTCTTC
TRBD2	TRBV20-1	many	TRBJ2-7	CSAGRLAGLFDEQYF	TGCAGTGCTGGGAGACTAGCGGGGTTATTCGACGAGCAGTACTTC
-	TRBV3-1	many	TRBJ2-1	CASSQNRANEQFF	TGTGCCAGCAGCCAAAACAGGGCCAATGAGCAGTTCTTC
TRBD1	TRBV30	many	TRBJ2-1	CAWSEDRYSYNEQFF	TGTGCCTGGAGTGAGGACAGGTACTCCTACAATGAGCAGTTCTTC
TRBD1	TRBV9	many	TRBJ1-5	CASSRQGTDQPQHF	TGTGCCAGCAGCCGACAGGGAACGGACCAGCCCCAGCATTTT
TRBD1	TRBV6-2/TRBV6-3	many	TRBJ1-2	CASSYMGTGREGYTF	TGTGCCAGCAGTTACATGGGGACAGGGAGAGAAGGCTACACCTTC
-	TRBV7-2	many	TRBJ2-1	CASRTLSGTTRGNEQFF	TGTGCCAGCAGAACTTTGTCCGGGACTACCAGGGGCAATGAGCAGTTCTTC
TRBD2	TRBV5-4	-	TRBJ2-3	CASTGLDATDTQYF	TGTGCCAGCACGGGACTAGACGCTACAGATACGCAGTATTTT
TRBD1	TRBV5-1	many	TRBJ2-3	CASSLAAGGDTQYF	TGCGCCAGCAGCTTGGCGGCAGGGGGAGATACGCAGTATTTT
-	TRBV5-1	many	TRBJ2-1	CASSYRRLGPNEQFF	TGCGCCAGCAGCTATAGGAGACTAGGTCCTAATGAGCAGTTCTTC
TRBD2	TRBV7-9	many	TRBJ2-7	CASSLSGEDEQYF	TGTGCCAGCAGCCTTAGCGGGGAGGACGAGCAGTACTTC
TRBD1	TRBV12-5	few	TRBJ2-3	CASGSGQGVDTQYF	TGTGCTAGTGGGTCGGGACAGGGGGTTGATACGCAGTATTTT
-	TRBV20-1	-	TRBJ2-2	CSARDRGTGLRTGELFF	TGCAGTGCTAGAGATCGTGGAACAGGGTTACGTACCGGGGAGCTGTTTTTT
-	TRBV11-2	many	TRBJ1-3	CASSLDPGNTIYF	TGTGCCAGCAGCTTAGATCCCGGAAACACCATATATTTT
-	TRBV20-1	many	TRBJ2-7	CSASPPYLAYEQYF	TGCAGTGCTAGTCCCCCTTACTTGGCCTACGAGCAGTACTTC
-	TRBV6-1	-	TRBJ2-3	CASSEHVGTLWGDTQYF	TGTGCCAGCAGTGAACACGTAGGGACGCTCTGGGGAGATACGCAGTATTTT
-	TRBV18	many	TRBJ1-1	CASSQPGNTEAFF	TGTGCCAGCTCACAGCCGGGGAACACTGAAGCTTTCTTT
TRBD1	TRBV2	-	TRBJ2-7	CASNRDRGHGQYF	TGTGCCAGCAACCGAGACAGGGGACACGGGCAGTACTTC
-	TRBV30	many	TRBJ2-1	CAWSVTRGEQFF	TGTGCCTGGAGTGTAACCAGAGGGGAGCAGTTCTTC
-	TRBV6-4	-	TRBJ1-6	CASTGLWVTPLHF	TGTGCCAGCACCGGACTGTGGGTGACACCCCTCCACTTT
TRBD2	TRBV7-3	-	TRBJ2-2	CASSLAPGLAGVGELFF	TGTGCCAGCAGCTTAGCCCCGGGACTAGCGGGAGTCGGGGAGCTGTTTTTT
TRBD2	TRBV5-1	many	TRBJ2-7	CASSLEGTSGLGEQYF	TGCGCCAGCAGCTTGGAGGGGACTAGCGGTCTGGGGGAGCAGTACTTC
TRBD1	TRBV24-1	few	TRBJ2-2	CATSEGQGYTGELFF	TGTGCCACCAGTGAAGGACAGGGTTACACCGGGGAGCTGTTTTTT
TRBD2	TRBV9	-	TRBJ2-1	CASSATSGIRYNEQFF	TGTGCCAGCAGCGCGACTAGCGGGATTCGCTACAATGAGCAGTTCTTC
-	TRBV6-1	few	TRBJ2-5	CASTPGTTTETQYF	TGTGCCAGCACCCCGGGGACGACAACCGAGACCCAGTACTTC
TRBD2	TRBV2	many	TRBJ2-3	CASSQTSGTSTDTQYF	TGTGCCAGCAGCCAAACTAGCGGGACTAGCACAGATACGCAGTATTTT
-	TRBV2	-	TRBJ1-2	CASTRTFPFGGYTF	TGTGCCAGCACCCGGACATTCCCCTTTGGTGGCTACACCTTC
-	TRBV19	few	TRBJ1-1	CASSIFTGGNTEAFF	TGTGCCAGTAGTATATTTACAGGAGGGAATACTGAAGCTTTCTTT
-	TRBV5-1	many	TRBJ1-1	CASSLDSRTNPEAFF	TGCGCCAGCAGCTTGGATAGCAGGACAAATCCTGAAGCTTTCTTT
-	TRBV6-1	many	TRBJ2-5	CASRWDSRETQYF	TGTGCCAGCAGGTGGGACTCCAGAGAGACCCAGTACTTC
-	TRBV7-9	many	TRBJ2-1	CASSSTAGVRGYNEQFF	TGTGCCAGCAGCTCAACCGCGGGAGTCAGGGGCTACAATGAGCAGTTCTTC